The rows below give T cell receptor beta chains drawn from one sample of a study of molecular identifiers for immune sequencing clone quantification. One entry per CDR3 protein, called by TCRdb with MiXCR from the PCR reads. This sample carries under 600,000 distinct CDR3 sequences, about 25% of them seen once, and the ten largest clones take under 0.8%. Sequencing input: naive CD8+ T cells from blood, with Jurkat cell RNA spiked in. The receptors derive from a human donor in good health. Some libraries in this study had Jurkat cell RNA spiked in. The CDR3 runs from the conserved cysteine through the conserved F or W. Fields, in order: J gene, D gene, V gene, CDR3 protein. The D gene is left open where the match is weak.

J gene: TRBJ1-1
D gene: -
V gene: TRBV15
CDR3 protein: CATSFPGSTEAFF

J gene: TRBJ1-2
D gene: -
V gene: TRBV20-1
CDR3 protein: CSARVISLTGMNGYTF

J gene: TRBJ2-6
D gene: TRBD1
V gene: TRBV28
CDR3 protein: CASRTGAGANVLTF

J gene: TRBJ2-5
D gene: -
V gene: TRBV20-1
CDR3 protein: CSARDLAEETQYF

J gene: TRBJ2-2
D gene: TRBD1
V gene: TRBV6-5
CDR3 protein: CASSLDREIAGELFF

J gene: TRBJ2-7
D gene: -
V gene: TRBV7-9
CDR3 protein: CASIGSGYEQYF

J gene: TRBJ2-7
D gene: TRBD2
V gene: TRBV4-3
CDR3 protein: CASSQRTSGRDEQYF

J gene: TRBJ1-2
D gene: -
V gene: TRBV7-9
CDR3 protein: CASSFARYSSDYGYTF

J gene: TRBJ2-5
D gene: TRBD2
V gene: TRBV20-1
CDR3 protein: CSAIGGQETQYF

J gene: TRBJ1-5
D gene: TRBD1
V gene: TRBV7-8
CDR3 protein: CASSSDRDRGQWGNQPQHF

J gene: TRBJ1-6
D gene: -
V gene: TRBV13
CDR3 protein: CASSLFGSNSPLHF

J gene: TRBJ2-7
D gene: -
V gene: TRBV4-3
CDR3 protein: CASSQDIVGYEQYF

J gene: TRBJ2-1
D gene: TRBD2
V gene: TRBV4-3
CDR3 protein: CASSQDLISGSGIHEQFF

J gene: TRBJ2-5
D gene: -
V gene: TRBV12-3/TRBV12-4
CDR3 protein: CASSPFHWPQETQYF

J gene: TRBJ2-3
D gene: -
V gene: TRBV11-2
CDR3 protein: CACSKGRTDTQYF

J gene: TRBJ2-1
D gene: -
V gene: TRBV12-3/TRBV12-4
CDR3 protein: CASSLEGTRGQFF

J gene: TRBJ2-5
D gene: TRBD2
V gene: TRBV11-2
CDR3 protein: CASSGGGYQETQYF

J gene: TRBJ1-2
D gene: -
V gene: TRBV20-1
CDR3 protein: CSARGSPDGYTF

J gene: TRBJ1-6
D gene: TRBD1
V gene: TRBV7-6
CDR3 protein: CASSLDDRGINSPLHF

J gene: TRBJ2-1
D gene: TRBD2
V gene: TRBV7-6
CDR3 protein: CASSTISGGYNEQFF

J gene: TRBJ1-5
D gene: -
V gene: TRBV27
CDR3 protein: CASSLSTRQPQHF

J gene: TRBJ1-6
D gene: -
V gene: TRBV28
CDR3 protein: CASIGGLYFNSPLHF